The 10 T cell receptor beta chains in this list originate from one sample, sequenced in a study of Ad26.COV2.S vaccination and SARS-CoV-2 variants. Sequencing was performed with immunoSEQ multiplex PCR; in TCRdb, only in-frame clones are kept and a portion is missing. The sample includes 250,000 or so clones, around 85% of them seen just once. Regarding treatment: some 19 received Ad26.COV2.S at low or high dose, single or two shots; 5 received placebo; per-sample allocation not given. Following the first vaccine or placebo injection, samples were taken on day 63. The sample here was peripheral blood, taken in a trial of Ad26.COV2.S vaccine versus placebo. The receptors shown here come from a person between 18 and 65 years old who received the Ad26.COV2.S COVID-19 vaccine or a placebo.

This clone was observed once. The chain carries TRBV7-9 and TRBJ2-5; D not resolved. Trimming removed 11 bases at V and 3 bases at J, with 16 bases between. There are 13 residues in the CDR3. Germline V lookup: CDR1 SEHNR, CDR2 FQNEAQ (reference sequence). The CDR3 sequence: CAAAGSFEETQYF. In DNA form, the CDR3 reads TGTGCCGCTGCTGGCAGCTTTGAAGAGACCCAGTACTTC.

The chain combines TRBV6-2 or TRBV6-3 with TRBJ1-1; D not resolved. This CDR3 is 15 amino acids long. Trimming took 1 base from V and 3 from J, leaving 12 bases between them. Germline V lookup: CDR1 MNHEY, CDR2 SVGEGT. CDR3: CASSYLGFGDTEAFF. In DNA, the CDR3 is TGTGCCAGCAGTTACTTAGGGTTCGGTGACACTGAAGCTTTCTTT.

This CDR3 reads CASSLGRSTYTF. The CDR3 DNA follows: TGTGCCAGCAGTTTGGGGCGGAGCACTTACACCTTC. V usage is TRBV12-3 or TRBV12-4 and J usage is TRBJ1-2; TRBD1 might be the D (5 bases). V was trimmed by 3 bases and J by 11 bases, leaving 13 bases between them. The CDR3 covers 12 residues.

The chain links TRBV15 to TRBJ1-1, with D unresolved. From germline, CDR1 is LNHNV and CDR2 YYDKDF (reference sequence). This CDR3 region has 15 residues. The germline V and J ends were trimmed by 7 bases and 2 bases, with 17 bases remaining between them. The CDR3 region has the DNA TGTGCCACCAAACAACTTGGAGGGCTTAACACTGAAGCTTTCTTT. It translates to CATKQLGGLNTEAFF.

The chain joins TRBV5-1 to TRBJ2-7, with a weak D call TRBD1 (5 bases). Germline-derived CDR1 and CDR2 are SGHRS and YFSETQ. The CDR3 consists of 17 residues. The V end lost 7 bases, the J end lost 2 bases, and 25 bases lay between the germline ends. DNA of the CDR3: TGCGCCAGCTCCCTTGGACCCCTTGGCAGGGCGGCCTACGAGCAGTACGTC. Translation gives CASSLGPLGRAAYEQYV.

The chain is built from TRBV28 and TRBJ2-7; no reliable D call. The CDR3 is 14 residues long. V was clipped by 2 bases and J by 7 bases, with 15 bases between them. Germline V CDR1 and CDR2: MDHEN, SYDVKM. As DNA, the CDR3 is TGTGCCAGCAGTTTAGATAAATTAGGGTGGGAGCAGTACGTC. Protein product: CASSLDKLGWEQYV.

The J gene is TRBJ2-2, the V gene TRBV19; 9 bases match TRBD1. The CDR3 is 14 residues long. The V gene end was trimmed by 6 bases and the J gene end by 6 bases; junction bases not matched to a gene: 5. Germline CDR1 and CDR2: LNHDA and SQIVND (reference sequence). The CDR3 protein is CASSWDRASGELFF. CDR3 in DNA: TGTGCCAGTAGCTGGGACAGGGCATCCGGGGAGCTGTTTTTT.

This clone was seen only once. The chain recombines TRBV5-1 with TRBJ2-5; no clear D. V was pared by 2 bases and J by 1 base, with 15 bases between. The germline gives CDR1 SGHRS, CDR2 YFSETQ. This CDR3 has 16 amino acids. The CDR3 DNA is TGCGCCAGCAGCTTAGCACCGACGGCTCGCCAAGAGACCCAGTACTTC. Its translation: CASSLAPTARQETQYF.

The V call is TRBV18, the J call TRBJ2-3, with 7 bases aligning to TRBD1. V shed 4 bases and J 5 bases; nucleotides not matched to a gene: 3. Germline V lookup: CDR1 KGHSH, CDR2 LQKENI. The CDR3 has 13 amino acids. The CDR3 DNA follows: TGTGCCAGCTCACGGGCAGGGGGAGATACGCAGTATTTT. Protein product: CASSRAGGDTQYF.

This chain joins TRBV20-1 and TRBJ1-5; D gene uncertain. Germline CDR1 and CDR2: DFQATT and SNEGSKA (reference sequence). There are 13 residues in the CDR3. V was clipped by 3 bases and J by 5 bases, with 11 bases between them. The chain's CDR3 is CSASESVDQPQHF. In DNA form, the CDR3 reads TGCAGTGCTAGTGAGAGCGTGGATCAGCCCCAGCATTTT.